The 29 T cell receptor beta chains given below trace back to one sample, sequenced in a study of cytomegalovirus exposure and HLA in healthy donors. PCR used 60 Vbeta primers and 13 Jbeta primers. Sequencing was performed with immunoSEQ multiplex PCR; in TCRdb, only in-frame clones are kept and a portion is missing. Recorded for this sample: some 20,000 clones. Sequenced: PBMCs. The receptor set was obtained from a man between 60 and 75 years old in good health and CMV-seropositive.

For this clone: Other DNA sequences of this sample code for an identical CDR3. J is TRBJ2-6 and V is TRBV4-1; 12 bases agree with TRBD2. From germline, CDR1 is MGHRA and CDR2 YSYEKL. The CDR3 length is 20 residues. V lost 3 bases, J lost 5 bases, and 14 bases stayed unmatched. The CDR3 DNA reads TGCGCCAGCAGCCAGGCCGGACTAGCGGGACCTCGTCTTCGGGCCAACGTCCTGACTTTC. Translating gives CASSQAGLAGPRLRANVLTF.

This chain uses TRBV6-6 with TRBJ1-1; a weak D match, TRBD1 (6 bases). This CDR3 is built from 13 residues. In germline, CDR1 is MNHNY, CDR2 SVGAGI (reference sequence). The V gene lost 11 bases and the J gene lost 1 base, with 14 bases spanning the gap. The CDR3, as DNA: TGTGCCGCTACGAGGGGGTGGAACACTGAAGCTTTCTTT. Its translation is CAATRGWNTEAFF.

This clone shows up as medium-sized (0.01 to 0.1%) by frequency. V usage is TRBV6-6 and J usage is TRBJ2-1; D gene ambiguous. The CDR3 has 14 amino acids. V was trimmed by 6 bases and J by 6 bases, leaving 15 bases between them. Germline CDR1 MNHNY, CDR2 SVGAGI (reference sequence). CDR3 coding DNA: TGTGCCAGCAGACAAACCCCTAGTGGCAATGAGCAGTTCTTC. It yields the protein CASRQTPSGNEQFF.

The chain uses TRBV11-2 and TRBJ2-2; 9 positions match TRBD2. V shed 5 bases, J shed 4 bases, and the junction held 11 bases outside the gene matches. CDR1 is SGHAT, CDR2 FQNNGV, per germline. The length of the CDR3 is 17 residues. This CDR3 is CASSRGAGGFSTGELFF. In DNA form, the CDR3 reads TGTGCCAGCAGCCGAGGGGCGGGAGGGTTTAGCACCGGGGAGCTGTTTTTT.

This rearrangement joins TRBV5-1 to TRBJ2-3, with a possible D match to TRBD2 (5 bases). CDR3 size: 15 residues. Germline-derived CDR1 and CDR2 are SGHRS and YFSETQ. The ends were cut back, 0 bases at V and 3 bases at J, with 11 bases in the middle. This CDR3 is CASSLAPGGTDTQYF. The CDR3 DNA sequence: TGCGCCAGCAGCTTGGCTCCCGGAGGAACAGATACGCAGTATTTT.

V and J are TRBV19 and TRBJ1-2; 7 positions agree with TRBD1. CDR1 and CDR2 from the germline V gene are LNHDA and SQIVND (reference sequence). The junction had 7 bases not matched to a gene; V was cut back by 5 bases and J by 4 bases. The CDR3 consists of 14 residues. CDR3 sequence reads: CASSSPQGFYGYTF. The CDR3 DNA follows: TGTGCCAGTAGTTCCCCACAGGGGTTCTATGGCTACACCTTC.

The gene calls are TRBV5-1 and TRBJ1-1, with a possible D match to TRBD1 (6 bases). Trimming pared 3 bases from V and 0 bases from J, leaving 9 bases between. CDR3 length: 14 residues. Germline CDR1 and CDR2: SGHRS and YFSETQ. CDR3 sequence: CASSSQGLNTEAFF. For the CDR3, the DNA is TGCGCCAGCAGCTCACAGGGATTGAACACTGAAGCTTTCTTT.

This CDR3 reads CASSLYYGTLQETQYF. CDR3 nucleotide sequence: TGTGCCAGCAGCTTGTATTATGGGACATTACAAGAGACCCAGTACTTC. The rearrangement uses TRBV5-6 and TRBJ2-5; perhaps TRBD1 as D (6 bases). The CDR3 consists of 16 residues. The germline gives CDR1 SGHDT, CDR2 YYEEEE. V was pared by 1 base and J by 2 bases, with 15 bases between.

V is TRBV7-9 and J is TRBJ2-1; TRBD1 aligns across 7 bases. CDR1 and CDR2 from the germline V gene are SEHNR and FQNEAQ (reference sequence). The junction had 9 bases not matched to a gene; V was cut back by 3 bases and J by 7 bases. The CDR3 runs 15 residues. CDR3 sequence reads: CASSFKTGLRNEQFF. CDR3 DNA: TGTGCCAGCAGCTTTAAGACAGGGTTGCGGAATGAGCAGTTCTTC.

V usage is TRBV5-1 and J usage is TRBJ1-4; D is possibly TRBD1 (5 bases). The CDR3 extends over 15 amino acids. Germline V lookup: CDR1 SGHRS, CDR2 YFSETQ. V was shortened by 4 bases and J by 7 bases, with 17 bases between the two germline ends. Here the CDR3 DNA reads TGCGCCAGCAGCCCGGGGGGGGGTTTGAGTGAAAAACTGTTTTTT. Translating gives CASSPGGGLSEKLFF.

The chain has TRBV6-5 and TRBJ1-2; D not resolved. V shed 8 bases and J shed 4 bases, with 8 bases lying between them. The CDR3 has 11 residues. In germline, CDR1 is MNHEY, CDR2 SVGAGI. The CDR3 is CASLNGYGYTF. DNA for the CDR3: TGTGCCAGCCTAAACGGCTATGGCTACACCTTC.

The chain joins TRBV5-1 to TRBJ2-5, with 8 bases matching TRBD1. The CDR3 spans 13 residues. The germline CDR1 and CDR2 sequences are SGHRS and YFSETQ. V dropped 4 bases and J dropped 12; count of bases not matched to a gene: 11. CDR3 amino acids: CASSPEWDRLKYF. DNA for the CDR3: TGCGCCAGCAGCCCAGAATGGGACAGGCTAAAGTACTTC. The complete variable domain, with remaining parts taken from reference TRBV5-1 and TRBJ2-5, reads KAGVTQTPRYLIKTRGQQVTLSCSPISGHRSVSWYQQTPGQGLQFLFEYFSETQRNKGNFPGRFSGRQFSNSRSEMNVSTLELGDSALYLCASSPEWDRLKYFGPGTRLLVL.

The rearrangement joins TRBV2 to TRBJ2-4, with D unclear. Germline V gene sequence: CDR1 SNHLY, CDR2 FYNNEI. The CDR3 is 10 amino acids. V was pared by 6 bases and J by 13 bases, with 10 bases between. This CDR3 reads CASRLELQYF. For the CDR3, the DNA is TGTGCCAGCAGGCTAGAGCTCCAGTACTTC.

The V and J genes are TRBV29-1 and TRBJ2-1, with D perhaps matching TRBD2 (6 bases). V dropped 4 bases and J dropped 1 base, with 17 bases sitting between them. The germline V gene has CDR1 SQVTM and CDR2 ANQGSEA. The CDR3 is made up of 16 amino acids. DNA for the CDR3: TGCAGCGTTGTAAAACGGATGGGAGGTTCCTACAATGAGCAGTTCTTC. Encoded protein: CSVVKRMGGSYNEQFF.

The V gene is TRBV27, the J gene TRBJ1-1, with TRBD1 identical over 7 bases. Losses at the gene ends were 4 bases for V and 5 bases for J; bases not matched to a gene: 10. CDR1 is MNHEY and CDR2 is SMNVEV in the germline V gene (reference sequence). This CDR3 is built from 15 residues. The CDR3 reads CASSSGQVLDTEAFF. CDR3 nucleotides: TGTGCCAGCAGTTCCGGACAGGTCCTAGATACTGAAGCTTTCTTT.

The rearrangement joins TRBV11-2 to TRBJ2-6; 8 bases match TRBD1. The ends lost 4 bases at V and 4 bases at J; junction bases unmatched: 15. Germline V gives CDR1 SGHAT, CDR2 FQNNGV. The CDR3 is 19 amino acids. CDR3 sequence: CASSSRTGTGISGANVLTF. The CDR3 DNA sequence: TGTGCCAGCAGCTCCCGAACCGGGACAGGCATCTCCGGGGCCAACGTCCTGACTTTC.

V and J are TRBV5-6 and TRBJ2-7, with 11 bases matching TRBD2. The CDR3 is 16 amino acids. The ends lost 4 bases at V and 5 bases at J; junction bases unmatched: 11. Germline lookup yields CDR1 SGHDT and CDR2 YYEEEE. CDR3 sequence (DNA): TGTGCCAGCAGCAAGATAGCGGGAGGGCCTTTCCACGAGCAGTACTTC. Translating it yields CASSKIAGGPFHEQYF. The variable domain in full, with the rest retrieved from reference TRBV5-6 and TRBJ2-7, is DAGVTQSPTHLIKTRGQQVTLRCSPKSGHDTVSWYQQALGQGPQFIFQYYEEEERQRGNFPDRFSGHQFPNYSSELNVNALLLGDSALYLCASSKIAGGPFHEQYFGPGTRLTVT.

The V and J genes are TRBV6-1 and TRBJ2-7; 9 bases line up with TRBD2. The CDR3 is 14 amino acids. The junction had 4 bases not matched to a gene; V was cut back by 4 bases and J by 3 bases. The V gene's germline CDR1 is MNHNS and CDR2 SASEGT. DNA of the CDR3: TGTGCCAGCAGTGCCGGGACTAGCTTCTACGAGCAGTACTTC. Translating gives CASSAGTSFYEQYF.

J is TRBJ2-1 and V is TRBV29-1; weak D call: TRBD1 (8 bases). Trimming left V 3 bases short and J 1 base short, with 16 bases between. The CDR3 totals 16 residues. Germline CDR1 SQVTM, CDR2 ANQGSEA. DNA for the CDR3: TGCAGCGTTGAGGGAAACAGGGGGGGGTCCTACAATGAGCAGTTCTTC. Protein: CSVEGNRGGSYNEQFF.

V gene TRBV6-5 combines with J gene TRBJ2-7; D is unclear. From germline, CDR1 is MNHEY and CDR2 SVGAGI. CDR3 length: 14 amino acids. V lost 6 bases to trimming and J lost 2 bases, with 14 bases between them. The CDR3 loop reads CASRKRSLAYEQYF. Written as DNA, the CDR3 is TGTGCCAGCAGGAAAAGAAGCCTCGCCTACGAGCAGTACTTC.

The chain employs TRBV7-2 and TRBJ2-3; D might be TRBD2 (6 bases). The germline V gene has CDR1 SGHTA and CDR2 FQGNSA. Trimming left V 5 bases short and J 2 bases short, with 14 bases between. The length of the CDR3 is 15 residues. CDR3 bases: TGTGCCAGCAGCCTAACAAGGGACTCCACAGATACGCAGTATTTT. Encoded protein: CASSLTRDSTDTQYF.

The rearrangement uses TRBV5-1 and TRBJ2-5; 9 bases are a match to TRBD1. The J call is doubtful: the DNA matches TRBJ2-7 better. This CDR3 has 14 residues. CDR1 SGHRS and CDR2 YFSETQ come from the germline V gene. The CDR3 loop is CASCPTGGNHEQYF. The CDR3 DNA sequence: TGCGCCAGCTGCCCGACAGGGGGAAACCACGAGCAGTACTTC.

This sequence joins TRBV19 and TRBJ1-5, with 10 bases fitting TRBD1. V dropped 3 bases and J dropped 7; count of bases not matched to a gene: 6. Germline V lookup: CDR1 LNHDA, CDR2 SQIVND (reference sequence). The CDR3 contains 15 residues. The CDR3 region is CASSITGTGDQPQHF. DNA of the CDR3: TGTGCCAGTAGTATCACTGGGACAGGGGACCAGCCCCAGCATTTT.

This chain joins TRBV30 and TRBJ2-7, with TRBD2 matching over 7 bases. J was trimmed by 6 bases and V by 0 bases; bases with no gene match: 5. Germline V CDR1 and CDR2: GTSNPN, SVGIG (reference sequence). The CDR3 loop spans 13 amino acids. Here the CDR3 reads CAWSVGLAAEQYF. The CDR3 region has the DNA TGTGCCTGGAGTGTAGGCCTAGCGGCCGAGCAGTACTTC.

V usage is TRBV29-1 and J usage is TRBJ1-2; TRBD1 is a possible D gene (5 bases). The length of the CDR3 is 12 residues. Trimming shortened V by 6 bases and J by 4 bases, and 12 bases separated the two germline ends. Germline V CDR1 and CDR2: SQVTM, ANQGSEA. The CDR3 DNA reads TGCAGCGTGGACCGTGACAGCTATGGCTACACCTTC. It encodes CSVDRDSYGYTF.

The chain recombines TRBV7-9 with TRBJ1-1, with a possible D match to TRBD1 (5 bases). The germline gives CDR1 SEHNR, CDR2 FQNEAQ (reference sequence). V dropped 2 bases and J dropped 7 bases, with 20 bases sitting between them. The CDR3 runs 16 residues. The CDR3 is CASSLRGRGGVGEAFF. Here the CDR3 DNA reads TGTGCCAGCAGCTTACGAGGCCGGGGGGGAGTCGGTGAAGCTTTCTTT.

This chain links TRBV5-4 with TRBJ1-2, with D tentatively TRBD1 (5 bases). The V gene lost 0 bases and the J gene lost 5 bases, with 5 bases spanning the gap. Germline loops: CDR1 SGHNT, CDR2 YYREEE (reference sequence). The CDR3 extends over 12 amino acids. CDR3 nucleotides: TGTGCCAGCAGCTTGGAGGGGTATGGCTACACCTTC. It encodes CASSLEGYGYTF.

The chain carries TRBV4-2 and TRBJ2-3; 7 nucleotides agree with TRBD1. The J segment lost 3 bases and the V segment lost 0 bases, leaving 6 bases of the junction unmatched. CDR3 length: 16 amino acids. Germline lookup yields CDR1 LGHNA and CDR2 YNFKEQ. CDR3 DNA sequence: TGTGCCAGCAGCCAAGATCCAGGGGGTAGGACAGATACGCAGTATTTT. Its translation is CASSQDPGGRTDTQYF.

This rearrangement joins TRBV18 to TRBJ1-1; tentatively, D is TRBD1 (6 bases). Trimming took 6 bases from V and 1 from J, leaving 9 bases between them. From germline, CDR1 is KGHSH and CDR2 LQKENI. There are 13 residues in the CDR3. The CDR3 coding sequence is TGTGCCAGCTCCGCGACAGGGAACACTGAAGCTTTCTTT. It codes for CASSATGNTEAFF. The entire variable domain, with the rest obtained from reference TRBV18 and TRBJ1-1, is as follows: NAGVMQNPRHLVRRRGQEARLRCSPMKGHSHVYWYRQLPEEGLKFMVYLQKENIIDESGMPKERFSAEFPKEGPSILRIQQVVRGDSAAYFCASSATGNTEAFFGQGTRLTVV.